The 7 T cell receptor beta chains below come from one sample, sequenced in a study of cytomegalovirus exposure and HLA in healthy donors. This PCR relied on a set of 60 Vbeta primers and 13 Jbeta primers. Sequencing was performed with immunoSEQ multiplex PCR; in TCRdb, only in-frame clones are kept and a portion is missing. The sample includes about 130,000 clones, around three quarters of them seen just once. Sequenced: PBMCs. These receptors all stem from a male donor in good health and CMV-seropositive.

A note on this clone: A much larger clone differs from this one at a single base, so this may be a read error. In the same sample, other DNA sequences code for this CDR3. V is TRBV4-1 and J is TRBJ2-6; weak D call: TRBD2 (5 bases). V was shortened by 3 bases and J by 0 bases, with 9 bases between the two germline ends. The CDR3 runs 16 residues. CDR1 is MGHRA, CDR2 YSYEKL, per germline. The CDR3 coding sequence is TGCGCCAGCAGCCATCTAACTAGCTCTGGGGCCAACGTCCTGACTTTC. As protein: CASSHLTSSGANVLTF.

The chain recombines TRBV5-1 with TRBJ2-1, with 7 bases aligning to TRBD2. Looked up from germline, CDR1 is SGHRS and CDR2 is YFSETQ. V trimming: 3 bases; J trimming: 5 bases; junction bases outside the gene matches: 11. This CDR3 contains 16 residues. CDR3 in amino acids: CASSYSERGGHNEQFF. In DNA, the CDR3 is TGCGCCAGCAGCTACTCGGAGCGGGGCGGCCACAATGAGCAGTTCTTC.

The rearrangement joins TRBV5-6 to TRBJ2-1; tentative D call: TRBD1 (5 bases). Trimming cost V 4 bases and J 10 bases, with 18 bases left between them. CDR1 and CDR2 (germline): SGHDT, YYEEEE. This CDR3 spans 14 amino acids. The CDR3 protein is CASSAVAQAGEQFF. CDR3 nucleotide sequence: TGTGCCAGCAGCGCCGTGGCACAGGCTGGCGAGCAGTTCTTC.

This rearrangement joins TRBV18 to TRBJ2-7, with TRBD1 identical over 7 bases. The trim removed 4 bases at V and 0 bases at J, leaving 6 bases unmatched. CDR1 KGHSH and CDR2 LQKENI come from the germline V gene. This CDR3 spans 15 amino acids. CDR3: CASSLPGQASYEQYF. DNA for the CDR3: TGTGCCAGCTCACTACCCGGACAGGCCTCCTACGAGCAGTACTTC. The full variable domain, with the rest looked up from reference TRBV18 and TRBJ2-7, is NAGVMQNPRHLVRRRGQEARLRCSPMKGHSHVYWYRQLPEEGLKFMVYLQKENIIDESGMPKERFSAEFPKEGPSILRIQQVVRGDSAAYFCASSLPGQASYEQYFGPGTRLTVT.

This clone was seen more than once but under ten times. The rearrangement links TRBV30 to TRBJ1-1, with D maybe TRBD1 (6 bases). Germline values: CDR1 GTSNPN, CDR2 SVGIG (reference sequence). V gave up 3 bases and J gave up 4 bases, with 18 bases separating them. The CDR3 totals 15 residues. CDR3 DNA: TGTGCCTGGAGCCTCCCTCGGGGGGGGCTCACTGAAGCTTTCTTT. It translates to CAWSLPRGGLTEAFF.

Only a few counts were recorded for this clone. The rearrangement uses TRBV25-1 and TRBJ1-1, with D possibly TRBD1 on 5 matching bases. V lost 6 bases, J lost 0 bases, and 11 bases lay in between. The CDR3 is 14 residues long. The germline V gene has CDR1 MGHDK and CDR2 SYGVNS. The DNA of the CDR3 is TGTGCCAGCAGGGGCGTGGGGCTGAACACTGAAGCTTTCTTT. Translating gives CASRGVGLNTEAFF.

This clone was seen only once. V usage is TRBV29-1 and J usage is TRBJ1-3; tentative D call: TRBD1 (5 bases). This CDR3 comprises 13 residues. Trimming pared 5 bases from V and 3 bases from J, leaving 11 bases between. Germline loops: CDR1 SQVTM, CDR2 ANQGSEA. In DNA, the CDR3 is TGCAGCGTTACAGGTCCGGGTGGAAACACCATATATTTT. Translation gives CSVTGPGGNTIYF.